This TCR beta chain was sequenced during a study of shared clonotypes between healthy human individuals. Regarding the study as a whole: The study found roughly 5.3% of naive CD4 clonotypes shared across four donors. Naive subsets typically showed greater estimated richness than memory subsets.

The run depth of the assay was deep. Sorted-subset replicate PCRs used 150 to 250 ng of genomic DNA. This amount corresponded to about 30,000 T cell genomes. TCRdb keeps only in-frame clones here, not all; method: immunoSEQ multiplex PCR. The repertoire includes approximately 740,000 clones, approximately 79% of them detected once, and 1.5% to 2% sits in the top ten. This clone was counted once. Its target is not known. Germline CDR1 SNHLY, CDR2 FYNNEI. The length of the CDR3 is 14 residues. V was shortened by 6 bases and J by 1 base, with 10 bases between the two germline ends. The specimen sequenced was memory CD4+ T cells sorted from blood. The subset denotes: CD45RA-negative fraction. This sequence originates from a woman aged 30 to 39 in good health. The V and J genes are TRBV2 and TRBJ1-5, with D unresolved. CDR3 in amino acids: CASRHLGSNQPQHF. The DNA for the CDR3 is TGTGCCAGCAGACACTTGGGGAGCAATCAGCCCCAGCATTTT. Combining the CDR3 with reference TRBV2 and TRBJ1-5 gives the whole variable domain EPEVTQTPSHQVTQMGQEVILRCVPISNHLYFYWYRQILGQKVEFLVSFYNNEISEKSEIFDDQFSVERPDGSNFTLKIRSTKLEDSAMYFCASRHLGSNQPQHFGDGTRLSIL.